The next 26 T cell receptor beta chains were all read from a single sample in a study of T cell responses to AZD1222 COVID-19 vaccine. TCRdb keeps only in-frame clones here, not all; method: immunoSEQ multiplex PCR. The sample has approximately 160,000 clones; 90% to 95% are singletons. Sequencing used peripheral blood, obtained on day 0 of AZD1222 vaccination. The source is an adult in good health.

The chain uses TRBV5-1 and TRBJ1-2; D uncertain. The germline CDR1 and CDR2 sequences are SGHRS and YFSETQ. The V and J ends lost 3 bases and 5 bases respectively, with 8 bases between them. This CDR3 region has 12 residues. The CDR3 here is CASSSTEYGYTF. CDR3 bases: TGCGCCAGCAGCTCCACAGAATATGGCTACACCTTC.

The J gene is TRBJ2-1, the V gene TRBV4-3; D remains unclear. There are 16 residues in the CDR3. In germline, CDR1 is LGHNA, CDR2 YSLEER. V dropped 0 bases and J dropped 7 bases, with 16 bases sitting between them. The CDR3 nucleotides read TGCGCCAGCAGCCAAGATTCTGCAAGGGTTACGAATGAGCAGTTCTTC. It specifies CASSQDSARVTNEQFF.

This clone was detected a few times. The chain is built from TRBV2 and TRBJ2-3; the D is unclear. This CDR3 comprises 11 residues. V was clipped by 9 bases and J by 3 bases, with 7 bases between them. Germline CDR1 SNHLY, CDR2 FYNNEI. This chain's CDR3 is CASVGTDTQYF. The CDR3 coding sequence is TGTGCCAGTGTGGGGACAGATACGCAGTATTTT.

CDR3 DNA: TGTGCCAGCGGTCCGGAGGGGTCCTCCTACACAGATACGCAGTATTTT. Translation gives CASGPEGSSYTDTQYF. The rearrangement uses TRBV2 and TRBJ2-3, with a tentative D call TRBD2 (6 bases). This CDR3 is built from 16 residues. Trimming stripped 8 bases from V and 2 bases from J, with 20 bases between. Germline V lookup: CDR1 SNHLY, CDR2 FYNNEI.

The chain uses TRBV10-3 and TRBJ1-1, with 8 bases matching TRBD1. This CDR3 has 13 residues. From germline, CDR1 is ENHRY and CDR2 SYGVKD. Trimming took 3 bases from V and 3 from J; bases not matched to a gene: 0. The CDR3 nucleotides are TGTGCCATCAGTGAACAGGGGGACACTGAAGCTTTCTTT. Translating gives CAISEQGDTEAFF.

The chain carries TRBV25-1 and TRBJ2-1, with D possibly TRBD2 on 5 matching bases. Trimming removed 2 bases at V and 7 bases at J, with 9 bases between. This CDR3 spans 13 amino acids. The germline gives CDR1 MGHDK, CDR2 SYGVNS. As DNA, the CDR3 is TGTGCCAGCAGTGAAGGTTGGACTAATGAGCAGTTCTTC. Protein: CASSEGWTNEQFF.

V is TRBV3-1 (or the pseudogene TRBV3-2) and J is TRBJ2-4; 7 nucleotides agree with TRBD1. This CDR3 is 17 amino acids long. CDR1 is LGHDT and CDR2 is YNNKEL in the germline V gene (reference sequence). J was trimmed by 4 bases and V by 1 base; bases with no gene match: 10. The CDR3 loop is CASSQGQGRKLKNIQYF. The CDR3 coding sequence is TGTGCCAGCAGCCAAGGACAGGGTCGGAAACTTAAAAACATTCAGTACTTC.

The J gene is TRBJ1-2, the V gene TRBV6-5, with D possibly matching TRBD1 (5 bases). Germline V gene data show CDR1 as MNHEY and CDR2 as SVGAGI. The CDR3 length is 15 residues. Between the trimmed V and J ends, which lost 0 bases and 8 bases, there was a span of 16 bases. For the CDR3, the DNA is TGTGCCAGCAGTTACTCGGGGGGGGAAGATGACGGCTACACCTTC. It yields the protein CASSYSGGEDDGYTF.

CDR3 in amino acids: CASSHRGGPDTQYF. The CDR3 DNA reads TGTGCCAGCAGCCACCGGGGGGGCCCAGATACGCAGTATTTT. The V and J genes are TRBV7-9 and TRBJ2-3; 8 positions agree with TRBD2. V gave up 5 bases and J gave up 4 bases; unmatched junction bases: 5. The length of the CDR3 is 14 residues. The germline CDR1 and CDR2 sequences are SEHNR and FQNEAQ (reference sequence).

The rearrangement links TRBV24-1 to TRBJ2-7, with D perhaps matching TRBD1 or TRBD2 (7 bases each). Germline V CDR1 and CDR2: KGHDR, SFDVKD. This CDR3 spans 12 amino acids. V lost 9 bases to trimming and J lost 3 bases, with 11 bases between them. The CDR3 here is CATGGDSYEQYF. The CDR3 region has the DNA TGTGCCACCGGGGGGGACAGCTACGAGCAGTACTTC.

The rearrangement uses TRBV7-9 and TRBJ2-1; possibly TRBD2 for D (6 bases). Germline-derived CDR1 and CDR2 are SEHNR and FQNEAQ (reference sequence). This CDR3 contains 15 residues. Deletions cut 3 bases from V and 5 bases from J, with 14 bases between. The CDR3 nucleotides are TGTGCCAGCAGCTTCAAACCAGGGAGGAACAATGAGCAGTTCTTC. Encoded protein: CASSFKPGRNNEQFF.

CDR3: CASKNRRKGIGEIYGYTF. CDR3 in DNA: TGTGCCAGCAAAAACAGGCGGAAGGGAATAGGAGAAATCTATGGCTACACCTTC. The V and J genes are TRBV5-6 and TRBJ1-2, with D possibly matching TRBD1 (5 bases). This CDR3 has 18 residues. Between the trimmed V and J ends, which lost 6 bases and 4 bases, there was a span of 28 bases. Germline loops: CDR1 SGHDT, CDR2 YYEEEE.

The chain recombines TRBV12-5 with TRBJ1-2, with D maybe TRBD1 (5 bases). The V gene's germline CDR1 is LGHNT and CDR2 FRNRAP. V was clipped by 11 bases and J by 5 bases, with 18 bases between them. The CDR3 contains 13 residues. DNA for the CDR3: TGTGCTGGTAGCAGGGAGGGGCGATATGGCTACACCTTC. Translating it yields CAGSREGRYGYTF.

This clone has a single count. This chain joins TRBV13 and TRBJ2-3; D might be TRBD1 or TRBD2, each matching 5 bases. With 1 base removed from V and 0 bases from J, the gap between germline ends came to 8 bases. Germline-derived CDR1 and CDR2 are PRHDT and FYEKMQ (reference sequence). The CDR3 loop spans 15 amino acids. This chain's CDR3 is CASSLEGTSTDTQYF. CDR3 DNA sequence: TGTGCCAGCAGCTTAGAGGGGACCAGCACAGATACGCAGTATTTT.

The rearrangement links TRBV30 to TRBJ1-2; 11 bases fit TRBD1. Germline V lookup: CDR1 GTSNPN, CDR2 SVGIG (reference sequence). The CDR3 consists of 12 residues. V was clipped by 3 bases and J by 7 bases; unmatched bases: 1. The CDR3 here is CAWRGTGGGYTF. The CDR3 DNA is TGTGCCTGGAGAGGGACAGGGGGTGGCTACACCTTC. Full variable domain (missing parts from reference TRBV30 and TRBJ1-2): SQTIHQWPATLVQPVGSPLSLECTVEGTSNPNLYWYRQAAGRGLQLLFYSVGIGQISSEVPQNLSASRPQDRQFILSSKKLLLSDSGFYLCAWRGTGGGYTFGSGTRLTVV.

V is TRBV7-9 and J is TRBJ1-2; 11 bases are a match to TRBD1. J was trimmed by 6 bases and V by 1 base; bases with no gene match: 10. The CDR3 sequence is 17 residues long. The germline V gene encodes CDR1 SEHNR and CDR2 FQNEAQ (reference sequence). The CDR3 spells CASSLELVGTGGNGYTF. Written as DNA, the CDR3 is TGTGCCAGCAGCTTAGAATTAGTTGGGACAGGGGGAAATGGCTACACCTTC.

The table lists this clone with a count of one. This chain links TRBV6-5 with TRBJ2-1; possibly TRBD1 for D (6 bases). The CDR3 totals 15 residues. V was pared by 7 bases and J by 4 bases, with 17 bases between. Germline-derived CDR1 and CDR2 are MNHEY and SVGAGI. Here the CDR3 reads CASNPQGSGYNEQFF. The DNA for the CDR3 is TGTGCCAGCAATCCACAGGGATCCGGATACAATGAGCAGTTCTTC.

The rearrangement joins TRBV27 to TRBJ2-3; D unresolved. Germline V lookup: CDR1 MNHEY, CDR2 SMNVEV (reference sequence). V lost 2 bases to trimming and J lost 4 bases, with 7 bases between them. The CDR3 is 13 amino acids. For the CDR3, the DNA is TGTGCCAGCAGTTTAGGGTTAGCAGATACGCAGTATTTT. It specifies CASSLGLADTQYF.

CDR3 sequence (DNA): TGTGCCTGGGGGACAGGGTCGCGACAGCCCCAGCATTTT. Encoded protein: CAWGTGSRQPQHF. The genes are TRBV30 and TRBJ1-5; 9 bases match TRBD1. The V and J ends lost 5 bases and 7 bases, in that order; junction bases with no gene match: 6. Germline V CDR1 and CDR2: GTSNPN, SVGIG (reference sequence). The CDR3 length is 13 residues.

The chain joins TRBV18 to TRBJ2-1; TRBD1 might be the D (5 bases). CDR1 and CDR2 from the germline V gene are KGHSH and LQKENI. V lost 4 bases, J lost 8 bases, and 15 bases lay in between. This CDR3 is built from 14 residues. The CDR3 here is CASSRSRQGDEQFF. CDR3 coding DNA: TGTGCCAGCTCACGTAGCCGCCAAGGGGATGAGCAGTTCTTC. The whole variable domain, remainder taken from reference TRBV18 and TRBJ2-1, is NAGVMQNPRHLVRRRGQEARLRCSPMKGHSHVYWYRQLPEEGLKFMVYLQKENIIDESGMPKERFSAEFPKEGPSILRIQQVVRGDSAAYFCASSRSRQGDEQFFGPGTRLTVL.

The V call is TRBV21-1, the J call TRBJ1-4. TRBV21-1 is described as a pseudogene. CDR3 length: 15 residues. CDR3 region: CASRSWGRANEKLFF. CDR3 bases: TGTGCCAGCAGATCATGGGGGAGGGCTAATGAAAAACTGTTTTTT.

The chain employs TRBV2 and TRBJ1-1; D is unclear. Germline V gene data show CDR1 as SNHLY and CDR2 as FYNNEI. V was cut by 6 bases and J by 3 bases, with 11 bases left in between. CDR3 length equals 13 residues. The CDR3, as DNA: TGTGCCAGCAGGACCCCTTTGGACACTGAAGCTTTCTTT. It is translated as CASRTPLDTEAFF.

This chain's CDR3 is CSVDAGLSGNTIYF. The CDR3 DNA follows: TGCAGCGTTGATGCAGGGCTGTCTGGAAACACCATATATTTT. The chain has TRBV29-1 and TRBJ1-3, with D tentatively TRBD1 (5 bases). In germline, CDR1 is SQVTM, CDR2 ANQGSEA. This CDR3 comprises 14 residues. The germline V and J ends were trimmed by 3 bases and 1 base, with 10 bases remaining between them.

V and J are TRBV19 and TRBJ1-4; D remains ambiguous. V lost 5 bases, J lost 0 bases, and 7 bases lay in between. This CDR3 region has 14 residues. Germline lookup yields CDR1 LNHDA and CDR2 SQIVND (reference sequence). CDR3: CASSYSATNEKLFF. The CDR3 DNA is TGTGCCAGTAGTTACTCAGCAACTAATGAAAAACTGTTTTTT. The entire variable domain, with the rest obtained from reference TRBV19 and TRBJ1-4, is as follows: DGGITQSPKYLFRKEGQNVTLSCEQNLNHDAMYWYRQDPGQGLRLIYYSQIVNDFQKGDIAEGYSVSREKKESFPLTVTSAQKNPTAFYLCASSYSATNEKLFFGSGTQLSVL.

The rearrangement uses TRBV30 and TRBJ1-5; D remains ambiguous. Germline V gives CDR1 GTSNPN, CDR2 SVGIG (reference sequence). The CDR3 is 13 residues long. V gave up 2 bases and J gave up 4 bases, with 9 bases separating them. DNA for the CDR3: TGTGCCTGGAGTACCTCAGGTAATCAGCCCCAGCATTTT. Translating gives CAWSTSGNQPQHF.

J is TRBJ1-4 and V is TRBV7-2; TRBD1 might be the D (6 bases). CDR1 is SGHTA and CDR2 is FQGNSA in the germline V gene. The V end was cut by 5 bases, the J end by 0 bases, with 13 bases between. There are 16 residues in the CDR3. The CDR3 sequence: CASSLGTPSTNEKLFF. The CDR3 nucleotides are TGTGCCAGCAGCCTAGGGACACCCTCAACTAATGAAAAACTGTTTTTT. Combining the CDR3 with reference TRBV7-2 and TRBJ1-4 gives the whole variable domain GAGVSQSPSNKVTEKGKDVELRCDPISGHTALYWYRQSLGQGLEFLIYFQGNSAPDKSGLPSDRFSAERTGGSVSTLTIQRTQQEDSAVYLCASSLGTPSTNEKLFFGSGTQLSVL.